This T cell receptor (beta chain) was sequenced in a study of regulatory T cells in long-lasting Graves disease. Study-level points and caveats: Those with persistent disease had in common more public clonotypes (about 2,700) than new patients (approximately 920).

The time point: newly diagnosed GD, antithyroid drugs for less than 3 months. PBMC RNA was the source of the TCR library. iRepertoire HTBI primers and Arm-PCR of CDR3 regions built TCR beta libraries. Each CDR3 protein gets one entry after TCRdb re-called the multiplex PCR reads with MiXCR. The sample holds a few hundred thousand distinct CDR3 sequences, about a sixth seen once. This clonotype was seen ten or more times. Its target is unknown. This sample also appeared in a second study, on T cells in Graves' hyperthyroidism and ophthalmopathy. Per that study: TCR CDR3 regions were first amplified by RT-PCR with HTBI primers.

Sample: peripheral blood mononuclear cells (PBMCs), taken at new diagnosis, from a patient treated with antithyroid drugs. This TCR derives from a man between 35 and 55 years old with Graves disease.

The CDR3 region is CASSRDRATTNEKLFF. The DNA for the CDR3 is TGTGCCAGCAGTCGGGACAGGGCGACAACTAATGAAAAACTGTTTTTT. The genes are TRBV7-2 and TRBJ1-4; the match to TRBD1 covers 9 bases. Germline V gene data show CDR1 as SGHTA and CDR2 as FQGNSA. Trimming cost V 6 bases and J 0 bases; bases outside gene matches: 5. CDR3 length: 16 residues.